The clone carrying this T cell receptor (beta chain) was seen a handful of times. No antigen is known for it. This entry is derived from a study of beta chain features in type 1 diabetes. Overall study context: Sorted cells numbering 95 million to 110 million were examined across all samples.

The CDR3 length is 14 residues. Germline CDR1 reads SGHDT; CDR2 reads YYEEEE. The V gene lost 4 bases and the J gene lost 6 bases, with 17 bases spanning the gap. cDNA synthesis used the whole RNA isolate, giving expressed TCRB sequences. TCRdb keeps only in-frame clones here, not all; method: immunoSEQ multiplex PCR. The sample comprises approximately 360,000 clones, roughly 12% of which are singletons, and over 0.008% rests with the top ten. The study, taken as a whole, reports: Shorter TCRB CDR3s, moderately but significantly so, were found in Type 1 diabetes patients in all four CD4+ subsets. Within patients, naive, central memory and Treg TCRB repertoires seemed more similar than within healthy donors. Fewer junction insertions and more nucleotide deletions appeared in type 1 diabetes patients.

The TCR comes from a young woman with type 1 diabetes. The source material was naive CD4+ T cells from blood. The chain combines TRBV5-6 with TRBJ2-7, with D possibly matching TRBD1 (5 bases). In nucleotides, the CDR3 is TGTGCCAGCAGCGTGGGGCAAGTTCTTTCCGAGCAGTACTTC. Amino acids: CASSVGQVLSEQYF.